This T cell receptor (beta chain) stems from a study of blood T cell repertoires in COVID-19. The overall study: Acute and convalescent COVID-19 samples came from the United States, Italy and Spain.

The CDR3 runs to 15 residues. V gave up 1 base and J gave up 2 bases; unmatched junction bases: 2. From germline, CDR1 is LGHNT and CDR2 FRNRAP. Original processing notes: Reference gene primer amplification in the assay estimated nucleated cell counts. Profiling relied on immunoSEQ multiplex PCR, and the TCRdb table lists in-frame clones only, not all of them. V and J calls and clone size are those listed in that table; D and trimming were worked out from the DNA. The sample lists around 40,000 clones, 88% occurring once. The material sequenced was peripheral blood. This receptor was identified in a human donor in a cohort sampled during active COVID-19. The rearrangement joins TRBV12-5 to TRBJ2-1; TRBD1 agrees at 7 bases. The CDR3 here is CASGLDRGPYNEQFF. For the CDR3, the DNA is TGTGCTAGTGGTTTGGACAGGGGCCCCTACAATGAGCAGTTCTTC.